This TCR beta chain was identified in a study of blood T cell repertoires in COVID-19 (dated by TCRdb to 2020 to 2021). Regarding the research as a whole: Collaborator samples came from the United States, Italy and Spain and covered acute and convalescent phases of COVID-19. The prospective study material was composed of cDNA or gDNA derived from T cells, B-cell-depleted T cells, or PBMCs. The dataset comprised deeply sampled blood TCRbeta repertoires from subjects exposed to, actively infected with, or recovered from COVID-19. The repertoires were released in a freely available public database intended as a resource for research on the immune response to SARS-CoV-2. Sample metadata almost always included a de-identified subject ID, COVID-19 status, age in years and sex. Where HLA class I and class II types were available, the types were taken from metadata supplied by the sample provider, not from assay-based typing. The samples were drawn from two sources: the first 160 participants of the ongoing ImmuneRACE study, and 950 to 1,500 subjects contributed by 6 global collaborators. Overall results and qualifications from the work: The quantity of clinical and demographic metadata differed by source and by participant and was supplied without curation.

V is cut back by 2 bases and J by 3 bases, with 5 bases in the junction unmatched. Counted from cysteine to phenylalanine, this CDR3 has 14 amino acids. Only the CDR3 portion is preserved as DNA: 42 bases, with reading frame beginning at the first base. In the germline V gene, CDR1 corresponds to SGHRS and CDR2 to YFSETQ. On this clone itself: What antigen it recognizes has not been identified. No base quality values were provided; no much bigger clone lies one nucleotide off.

TCRbeta CDR3 regions were amplified from genomic DNA using the immunoSEQ Assay, a bias-controlled multiplex PCR. In the source study's methods: Within the assay, amplification of reference gene primers was used to estimate how many nucleated cells each sample contained. To quantify the absolute abundance of each unique TCRbeta CDR3 rearrangement, sequence reads were collapsed and filtered. Productive Simpson clonality was computed per sample as the square root of Simpson's diversity index over productive rearrangements. Not all clones reach the TCRdb copy of this immuneACCESS table, which keeps in-frame sequences only. Checked studies attribute under half of the gap to unresolved V genes and leave the rest unexplained. V, J and clone size reflect that table, while D and trimming were determined from the DNA. This sample is represented by tens of thousands of clones; 90% of them were singletons. The ten most abundant clones make up less than 0.55% of the sample.

One collaborating source in Seattle enrolled patients while the patients were actively infected and followed the patients over time throughout the course of disease. The collaborating institutions used their own protocols to collect whole blood in K2EDTA tubes. For TCRbeta analysis, collaborator samples were shipped as frozen whole blood, as isolated PBMCs, or as DNA extracted from either sample type. This receptor chain uses TRBV5-1 and TRBJ2-7; a stretch of 7 junction bases matches TRBD1. The sequence was obtained from a man aged 50 or older with COVID-19, enrolled during active disease. Input material: peripheral blood. The CDR3 has the sequence CASSFSDRDYEQYF. The DNA sequence is TGCGCCAGCAGCTTTAGTGACAGGGACTACGAGCAGTACTTC.